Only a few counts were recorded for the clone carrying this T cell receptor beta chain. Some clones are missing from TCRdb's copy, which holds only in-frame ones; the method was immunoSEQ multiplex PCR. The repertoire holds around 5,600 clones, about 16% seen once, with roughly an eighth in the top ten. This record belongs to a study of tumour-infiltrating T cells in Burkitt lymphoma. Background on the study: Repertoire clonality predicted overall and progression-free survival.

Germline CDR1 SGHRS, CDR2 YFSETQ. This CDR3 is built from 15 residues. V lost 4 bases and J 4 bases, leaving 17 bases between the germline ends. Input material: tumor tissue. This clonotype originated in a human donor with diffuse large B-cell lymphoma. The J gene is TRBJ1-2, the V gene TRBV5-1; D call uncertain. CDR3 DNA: TGCGCCAGCAGCCCAGAAGGACCGCGAGTCTATGGCTACACCTTC. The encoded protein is CASSPEGPRVYGYTF.